Listed below are T cell receptor beta chains from one sample, sequenced in a study of shared clonotypes between healthy human individuals. The assay was immunoSEQ multiplex PCR, and TCRdb's table has in-frame clones only and misses some. The sample lists some 1.1 million clones; roughly 80% were seen once. Sequenced material: memory CD4+ T cells from PBMCs. The receptors stem from a young man in good health. Some clones in this sample may be carry-over from other donors' samples. The CDR3 runs from the conserved cysteine through the conserved F or W. A D gene is named only where the DNA matches it firmly. The size field is filled for only some rows; it gives once, few, many or a size class.

clone_size | j_call | d_call | v_call | cdr3_aa | cdr3_nt
NA | TRBJ2-3 | NA | TRBV7-2 | CASSLIGIDTQYF | TGTGCCAGCAGCCTCATCGGGATAGATACGCAGTATTTT
NA | TRBJ2-5 | NA | TRBV7-3 | CASSLMPQGNQETQYF | TGTGCCAGCAGCTTAATGCCCCAGGGGAACCAAGAGACCCAGTACTTC
few | TRBJ1-1 | TRBD1 | TRBV5-1 | CASSLRTGGTEAFF | TGCGCCAGCAGCTTGAGGACAGGGGGCACTGAAGCTTTCTTT
NA | TRBJ2-2 | TRBD1 | TRBV7-3 | CASSAGTGHTGELFF | TGTGCCAGCAGCGCCGGGACAGGCCACACCGGGGAGCTGTTTTTT
NA | TRBJ1-1 | NA | TRBV28 | CASSPIDTEAFF | TGTGCCAGCAGCCCTATAGACACTGAAGCTTTCTTT
few | TRBJ2-3 | TRBD1 | TRBV10-2 | CASSEGQGATDTQYF | TGCGCCAGCAGTGAGGGACAGGGGGCCACAGATACGCAGTATTTT
NA | TRBJ2-4 | TRBD1 | TRBV29-1 | CSVEGQSHIQYF | TGCAGCGTTGAGGGACAGTCTCACATTCAGTACTTC
NA | TRBJ2-5 | NA | TRBV5-1 | CASSLEQQGTQYF | TGCGCCAGCAGCTTGGAACAGCAGGGGACCCAGTACTTC
NA | TRBJ2-5 | TRBD2 | TRBV28 | CASGGLAGLGETQYF | TGTGCCAGCGGGGGACTAGCGGGACTAGGGGAGACCCAGTACTTC
few | TRBJ2-1 | TRBD2 | TRBV7-9 | CASSLAAGGPGEQFF | TGTGCCAGCAGCTTAGCAGCGGGAGGGCCCGGTGAGCAGTTCTTC
NA | TRBJ2-5 | NA | TRBV27 | CASSLLARKETQYF | TGTGCCAGCAGTTTATTGGCCAGAAAAGAGACCCAGTACTTC
few | TRBJ2-2 | TRBD2 | TRBV6-1 | CASSEAGGRTGELFF | TGTGCCAGCAGTGAAGCTGGCGGGAGAACCGGGGAGCTGTTTTTT
NA | TRBJ2-7 | NA | TRBV28 | CASHGSRGASYEQYF | TGTGCCAGCCACGGAAGTCGGGGGGCAAGCTACGAGCAGTACTTC
NA | TRBJ2-7 | NA | TRBV2 | CASSDGQSYEQYF | TGTGCCAGCAGTGATGGGCAGTCCTACGAGCAGTACTTC
NA | TRBJ2-6 | TRBD1 | TRBV12-5 | CASGPGTGGPWANVLTF | TGTGCTAGTGGACCCGGGACAGGGGGCCCCTGGGCCAACGTCCTGACTTTC
many | TRBJ1-2 | NA | TRBV25-1 | CASSKQSTYGYTF | TGTGCCAGCAGTAAACAAAGCACCTATGGCTACACCTTC
once | TRBJ1-1 | TRBD1 | TRBV2 | CASRRQGVGTEAFF | TGTGCCAGCAGACGACAGGGGGTAGGGACTGAAGCTTTCTTT
NA | TRBJ1-5 | NA | TRBV5-4 | CASSLGLNQPQHF | TGTGCCAGCAGCTTGGGGTTAAATCAGCCCCAGCATTTT
NA | TRBJ1-2 | NA | TRBV28 | CASSFLTGGYTF | TGTGCCAGCAGTTTTCTGACAGGCGGCTACACCTTC
NA | TRBJ2-5 | TRBD1 | TRBV15 | CATTDGKDRELETQYF | TGTGCCACCACCGATGGAAAGGACAGGGAGTTAGAGACCCAGTACTTC
NA | TRBJ2-7 | TRBD2 | TRBV11-2 | CASSLSTSGIGSYEQYF | TGTGCCAGCAGCTTATCAACTAGCGGGATAGGATCCTACGAGCAGTACTTC
few | TRBJ2-3 | TRBD2 | TRBV5-6 | CASSQGLAGPDTQYF | TGTGCCAGCAGCCAAGGACTAGCGGGACCAGATACGCAGTATTTT
NA | TRBJ2-3 | NA | TRBV11-2 | CASRRMADTQYF | TGTGCCAGCAGGAGAATGGCAGATACGCAGTATTTT
many | TRBJ2-4 | NA | TRBV19 | CASSISPGPGIQYF | TGTGCCAGTAGTATATCCCCTGGGCCGGGCATTCAGTACTTC
NA | TRBJ2-7 | TRBD1 | TRBV28 | CASSLVCGTGGDFCEQYF | TGTGCCAGCAGTTTAGTGTGTGGGACAGGGGGCGATTTCTGCGAGCAGTACTTC
few | TRBJ1-4 | NA | TRBV28 | CASSLSDRREKLFF | TGTGCCAGCAGTTTATCGGACAGAAGAGAAAAACTGTTTTTT
NA | TRBJ1-2 | NA | TRBV27 | CASSLSPIGGGKGDYGYTF | TGTGCCAGCAGTTTATCCCCCATCGGGGGGGGGAAAGGTGACTATGGCTACACCTTC
NA | TRBJ1-1 | NA | TRBV10-2 | CASSDGIRQAQAFF | TGCGCCAGCAGTGATGGCATTCGACAGGCCCAAGCTTTCTTT
few | TRBJ1-3 | TRBD1 | TRBV28 | CASSSAGTGRWSGNTIYF | TGTGCCAGCAGTTCCGCCGGGACAGGGCGATGGTCTGGAAACACCATATATTTT
NA | TRBJ2-7 | NA | TRBV7-2 | CASSPLVQTYEQYF | TGTGCCAGCAGCCCCTTGGTACAGACCTACGAGCAGTACTTC